Each of the 4 T cell receptor beta chains below was sequenced from the same sample in a study of vaccination and CD4 T cells after COVID-19. These receptors lack a known antigen. With the Oncomine TCR Beta short-read assay, DNA from cultured CD4+ T cells was sequenced. TCRdb redid the calling of the PCR reads with MiXCR, one entry per CDR3 protein. The sample consists of about 20,000 distinct CDR3 sequences, about 40% of them appearing once. The treatment: roughly 11-day PBMC culture with coronavirus spike peptide pools or control peptides (ViraFEST assay). The sequenced sample was CD4+ T cells from blood, cultured in vitro, obtained before SARS-CoV-2 vaccination. All receptors derive from a human donor who received a COVID-19 vaccine.

Concerning this clonotype: One end of the junction varies from germline; a read error may be responsible. The V call is TRBV6-1, the J call TRBJ2-7; no clear D gene. CDR1 and CDR2 from the germline V gene are MNHNS and SASEGT. This CDR3 has 13 residues. CDR3 residues: CASKSWTSHEQYF. CDR3 nucleotides: TGTGCCAGCAAATCCTGGACCTCCCACGAGCAGTACTTC.

The V gene is TRBV6-1, the J gene TRBJ1-5, with a tentative D call TRBD1 (5 bases). Between the trimmed V and J ends, which lost 7 bases and 0 bases, there was a span of 16 bases. Per germline, CDR1 MNHNS and CDR2 SASEGT. The CDR3 spans 16 residues. CDR3: CASKGGVRYSNQPQHF. CDR3 sequence (DNA): TGTGCCAGCAAGGGAGGGGTTCGTTATAGCAATCAGCCCCAGCATTTT.

The chain has TRBV6-1 and TRBJ1-1; the D is unclear. The CDR3 spans 13 residues. Deletions cut 2 bases from V and 1 base from J, with 5 bases between. Per germline, CDR1 MNHNS and CDR2 SASEGT. CDR3 bases: TGTGCCAGCAGTGAACTGCGGAACACTGAAGCTTTCTTT. Residues: CASSELRNTEAFF.

The chain couples TRBV20-1 to TRBJ1-2, with D tentatively TRBD1 (5 bases). Germline CDR1 is DFQATT and CDR2 is SNEGSKA (reference sequence). There are 13 residues in the CDR3. V was trimmed by 4 bases and J by 1 base, leaving 10 bases between them. CDR3 sequence (DNA): TGCAGTGCTATTCAGGGAGGTAACTATGGCTACACCTTC. Translation: CSAIQGGNYGYTF.